What follows describes a single TCR beta chain. Germline-derived CDR1 and CDR2 are SGHVS and FQNEAQ. V trimming: 5 bases; J trimming: 1 base; junction bases outside the gene matches: 4. The CDR3 is made up of 16 amino acids. Donors were grouped by their self-reported clinical history. In the original workflow: It was from reference gene primer amplification that nucleated cell counts were estimated. Method: immunoSEQ multiplex PCR; TCRdb's copy keeps in-frame clones and lacks some. V, J and clone size are those of that table, while D and trimming were read from the DNA. This sample carries 150,000 to 200,000 clones, around 76% of them seen once, and the ten largest clones take roughly 17%. The source of the sample is a study of blood T cell repertoires in COVID-19. Study-level information: Samples of COVID-19 (acute and convalescent) were obtained from the United States, Italy and Spain. T cells, B-cell-depleted T cells, or PBMCs supplied cDNA or gDNA.

The specimen was PBMCs or T cells enriched from blood (not recorded which). The sequence derives from a woman between 50 and 59 years old with acute COVID-19. This chain connects TRBV7-8 to TRBJ1-5, with 11 bases that match TRBD1. This CDR3 is CASSPRDRGSNQPQHF. CDR3 in DNA: TGTGCCAGCAGCCCCCGGGACAGGGGGAGCAATCAGCCCCAGCATTTT.